The clone carrying this T cell receptor (beta chain) turned up a few times. The V gene lost 7 bases and the J gene lost 5 bases, with 8 bases spanning the gap. The germline gives CDR1 MDHEN, CDR2 SYDVKM. This CDR3 has 12 amino acids. Cells sorted as Tregs were CD4+, CD25+ and CD127-/low. TCRdb re-derived calls from the 5' RACE reads in MiXCR, one entry per CDR3 protein. Of 50,000 to 70,000 distinct CDR3 sequences in the sample, around 20% were seen once. Source material: tumor-infiltrating Tregs sorted from the breast tumor. This receptor was taken from a female donor with breast cancer. This chain uses TRBV28 with TRBJ2-2, with a possible D match to TRBD1 (6 bases). The CDR3 here is CASTTGTGELFF. The CDR3 nucleotides read TGTGCCAGCACCACAGGGACCGGGGAGCTGTTTTTT.